The 27 T cell receptor beta chains listed next were all sequenced from one sample in a study of T cell repertoires in cytomegalovirus infection. Antigens of these TCRs are unknown. One entry per CDR3 protein, called by TCRdb with MiXCR from the reads. The sample holds about 740,000 distinct CDR3 sequences, around a third seen once. This specimen was cultured PBMCs, taken from culture after CMV antigen stimulation. The receptors here all came from a human donor in good health (CMV status not recorded). Some clones in this sample may be carry-over from other donors' samples.

The chain uses TRBV29-1 and TRBJ2-3; TRBD1 aligns across 8 bases. V was pared by 6 bases and J by 3 bases, with 8 bases of the junction left unmatched. This CDR3 comprises 14 residues. Germline CDR1 SQVTM, CDR2 ANQGSEA. The CDR3: CSVTGVGRTDTQYF. DNA for the CDR3: TGCAGCGTGACAGGGGTCGGTAGGACAGATACGCAGTATTTT.

The gene calls are TRBV11-2 and TRBJ2-1; D remains unclear. Trimming pared 3 bases from V and 8 bases from J, leaving 8 bases between. The CDR3 is 12 residues long. The germline V gene encodes CDR1 SGHAT and CDR2 FQNNGV. CDR3 bases: TGTGCCAGCAGCTTGGACGGGTATGAGCAGTTCTTC. This translates into CASSLDGYEQFF.

In its sample, this clonotype was seen a few times. The V gene is TRBV28, the J gene TRBJ2-3; 10 bases agree with TRBD2. The CDR3 is 14 amino acids. The germline CDR1 and CDR2 sequences are MDHEN and SYDVKM. The ends lost 10 bases at V and 2 bases at J; junction bases unmatched: 6. In DNA form, the CDR3 reads TGTGCCACCCAGCGGGGGGGATCCACAGATACGCAGTATTTT. Translating gives CATQRGGSTDTQYF.

This clonotype came up a few times. The genes are TRBV6-1 and TRBJ1-2; possible D gene TRBD1, 5 bases. Germline-derived CDR1 and CDR2 are MNHNS and SASEGT. Trimming pared 7 bases from V and 7 bases from J, leaving 19 bases between. This CDR3 has 14 amino acids. The CDR3 reads CASTRSKGRVGYTF. In nucleotides, the CDR3 is TGTGCCAGCACACGGAGTAAGGGACGGGTTGGCTACACCTTC.

The rearrangement links TRBV19 to TRBJ2-2; possibly TRBD2 for D (6 bases). V was clipped by 1 base and J by 1 base, with 10 bases between them. CDR1 LNHDA and CDR2 SQIVND come from the germline V gene (reference sequence). The CDR3 is made up of 16 amino acids. The chain's CDR3 is CASSIGGTLNTGELFF. CDR3 nucleotides: TGTGCCAGTAGTATAGGCGGGACTCTGAACACCGGGGAGCTGTTTTTT.

This clonotype turned up a few times. The chain links TRBV27 to TRBJ1-2, with a possible D match to TRBD1 (5 bases). Per germline, CDR1 MNHEY and CDR2 SMNVEV (reference sequence). CDR3 length equals 14 residues. V was clipped by 3 bases and J by 4 bases, with 12 bases between them. CDR3 amino acids: CASSLLGTTYGYTF. The CDR3 coding sequence is TGTGCCAGCAGTTTGTTAGGGACCACCTATGGCTACACCTTC.

The chain uses TRBV5-1 and TRBJ2-7; 7 bases are a match to TRBD1. The CDR3 length is 14 residues. The V and J ends lost 5 bases and 5 bases, in that order; junction bases with no gene match: 10. Germline CDR1 and CDR2: SGHRS and YFSETQ. The chain's CDR3 is CASRYLQGNDEQYF. The DNA for the CDR3 is TGCGCCAGCAGATACTTACAGGGGAACGACGAGCAGTACTTC.

This CDR3 reads CASSLRVVDTGELFF. CDR3 DNA sequence: TGTGCCAGCAGTTTAAGGGTCGTCGACACCGGGGAGCTGTTTTTT. This rearrangement joins TRBV12-3 or TRBV12-4 to TRBJ2-2; D gene ambiguous. The CDR3 is made up of 15 amino acids. Trimming took 2 bases from V and 3 from J, leaving 10 bases between them.

The rearrangement uses TRBV20-1 and TRBJ2-3; D ambiguous. V was pared by 1 base and J by 6 bases, with 8 bases between. Germline assignment: CDR1 DFQATT and CDR2 SNEGSKA (reference sequence). The CDR3 runs to 12 residues. This CDR3 is CSARATLDTQYF. The CDR3 coding sequence is TGCAGTGCTAGAGCGACATTGGATACGCAGTATTTT.

V is TRBV7-8 and J is TRBJ2-3; D is unresolved. CDR1 and CDR2 from the germline V gene are SGHVS and FQNEAQ. The V and J ends lost 0 bases and 2 bases respectively, with 9 bases between them. This CDR3 is built from 15 residues. The CDR3 spells CASSLAARYTDTQYF. The CDR3 DNA reads TGTGCCAGCAGCTTAGCGGCCAGATACACAGATACGCAGTATTTT.

This clonotype was recorded a few times. The rearrangement joins TRBV11-3 to TRBJ2-7, with 8 bases matching TRBD2. The V segment lost 5 bases and the J segment 3 bases; nucleotides outside the gene matches: 9. The CDR3 length is 15 residues. Germline values: CDR1 SGHNT, CDR2 YENEEA. CDR3 loop: CASSLYGSGGYEQYF. The CDR3 bases are TGTGCCAGCAGCCTCTATGGGAGCGGGGGCTACGAGCAGTACTTC.

With regard to this clonotype: Given the absence of the conserved phenylalanine or tryptophan at the CDR3 end, a read error is likely. The gene calls are TRBV7-8 and TRBJ1-4, with D tentatively TRBD1 (6 bases). Trimming cost V 5 bases and J 0 bases, with 16 bases left between them. CDR3 length: 17 residues. In germline, CDR1 is SGHVS, CDR2 FQNEAQ. The CDR3 region is CASSPYRVLATNEKLFY. The CDR3 nucleotides are TGTGCCAGCAGCCCCTACAGGGTCTTAGCAACTAATGAAAAACTGTTTTAT.

This clonotype was found once. This chain connects TRBV2 to TRBJ2-2; the D is unclear. The CDR3 spans 13 residues. V was shortened by 6 bases and J by 8 bases, with 13 bases between the two germline ends. Looked up from germline, CDR1 is SNHLY and CDR2 is FYNNEI. The CDR3 protein is CASRFLRVGELFF. For the CDR3, the DNA is TGTGCCAGCAGGTTCCTAAGGGTGGGGGAGCTGTTTTTT.

This clonotype was observed at least ten times. The chain joins TRBV7-2 to TRBJ2-7; a possible D gene is TRBD2 (5 bases). Germline V gene lookup returns CDR1 SGHTA and CDR2 FQGNSA. The CDR3 has 21 amino acids. V was trimmed by 5 bases and J by 2 bases, leaving 34 bases between them. The CDR3 here is CASSRLGPGEISLKGPYEQYF. The CDR3 nucleotides read TGTGCCAGCAGCCGATTAGGGCCTGGGGAGATCTCCCTAAAGGGCCCCTACGAGCAGTACTTC.

The chain links TRBV7-2 to TRBJ1-6; tentatively, D is TRBD1 (5 bases). Germline CDR1 SGHTA, CDR2 FQGNSA. The V end lost 4 bases, the J end lost 7 bases, and 26 bases lay between the germline ends. The CDR3 contains 19 residues. The CDR3 nucleotides read TGTGCCAGCAGCTCGATCGCCCCGATGCGGCAGGGCGGGAATTCACCCCTCCACTTT. This gives the protein CASSSIAPMRQGGNSPLHF.

This clonotype was observed a few times. The chain recombines TRBV7-2 with TRBJ2-7; no firm D call. Trimming shortened V by 2 bases and J by 2 bases, and 10 bases separated the two germline ends. CDR3 size: 14 residues. In germline, CDR1 is SGHTA, CDR2 FQGNSA. In nucleotides, the CDR3 is TGTGCCAGCAGCTTATTCCCAAATACCTACGAGCAGTACTTC. Amino acid sequence: CASSLFPNTYEQYF. Looking up the rest from reference TRBV7-2 and TRBJ2-7 gives the full variable domain: GAGVSQSPSNKVTEKGKDVELRCDPISGHTALYWYRQSLGQGLEFLIYFQGNSAPDKSGLPSDRFSAERTGGSVSTLTIQRTQQEDSAVYLCASSLFPNTYEQYFGPGTRLTVT.

This clonotype has just a few counts. The rearrangement uses TRBV7-8 and TRBJ2-1, with 9 bases matching TRBD1. The V gene's germline CDR1 is SGHVS and CDR2 FQNEAQ. The junction had 9 bases not matched to a gene; V was cut back by 5 bases and J by 4 bases. The CDR3 covers 16 residues. The CDR3 sequence: CASSQGNRGLYNEQFF. The CDR3 nucleotides are TGTGCCAGCAGCCAGGGTAACAGGGGGCTTTACAATGAGCAGTTCTTC.

This rearrangement joins TRBV11-2 to TRBJ2-7; possible D gene TRBD2, 6 bases. Germline loops: CDR1 SGHAT, CDR2 FQNNGV. CDR3 length: 13 amino acids. Deletions cut 7 bases from V and 4 bases from J, with 14 bases between. CDR3 DNA sequence: TGTGCCAGCACTGGGCTAGCGACGTACGAGCAGTACTTC. This codes for CASTGLATYEQYF.

This clonotype occurred a few times. This chain links TRBV7-8 with TRBJ1-1; D remains unclear. Germline CDR1 SGHVS, CDR2 FQNEAQ. The CDR3 is 14 amino acids. The germline V and J ends were trimmed by 4 bases and 3 bases, with 12 bases remaining between them. The CDR3 coding sequence is TGTGCCAGCAGCTCCTTGATAGGAGACACTGAAGCTTTCTTT. Translation: CASSSLIGDTEAFF.

This clonotype has a handful of counts. The chain couples TRBV7-2 to TRBJ2-3; TRBD2 aligns across 8 bases. V lost 1 base and J lost 2; bases outside the gene matches: 11. Germline V gives CDR1 SGHTA, CDR2 FQGNSA. There are 18 residues in the CDR3. The CDR3 sequence is CASSLGDSGSTYTDTQYF. CDR3 nucleotides: TGTGCCAGCAGCTTAGGAGACAGCGGGAGCACTTACACAGATACGCAGTATTTT.

This clonotype was found many times. V usage is TRBV12-3 or TRBV12-4 and J usage is TRBJ2-5, with TRBD1 identical over 9 bases. There are 14 residues in the CDR3. V shed 4 bases and J 5 bases; nucleotides not matched to a gene: 5. CDR3 amino acids: CASSSRDRVETQYF. As DNA, the CDR3 is TGTGCCAGCAGTTCCCGGGACAGGGTTGAGACCCAGTACTTC.

The sample holds a few counts of this clonotype. This sequence joins TRBV4-1 and TRBJ1-2, with D maybe TRBD1 (5 bases). Germline lookup yields CDR1 MGHRA and CDR2 YSYEKL. This CDR3 comprises 16 residues. Trimming removed 0 bases from V and 4 bases from J, with 15 bases in between. The CDR3, as DNA: TGCGCCAGCAGCCAAGATGAAACAGGCGCCCTCTATGGCTACACCTTC. As protein: CASSQDETGALYGYTF.

There are a few counts of this clonotype. The chain is built from TRBV6-1 and TRBJ1-2; 7 nucleotides align to TRBD1. The CDR3 is 14 amino acids. The germline gives CDR1 MNHNS, CDR2 SASEGT. V shed 7 bases, J shed 4 bases, and the junction held 9 bases outside the gene matches. In DNA form, the CDR3 reads TGTGCCAGCACTATACGACAGGGTACCTATGGCTACACCTTC. Translated, it gives CASTIRQGTYGYTF.

This clonotype was observed a handful of times. The chain uses TRBV10-2 and TRBJ2-7, with TRBD2 matching over 8 bases. The CDR3 is 15 amino acids. After removal of 4 bases from V and 4 bases from J, the junction contained 9 bases not matched to a gene. Looked up from germline, CDR1 is WSHSY and CDR2 is SAAADI. The DNA of the CDR3 is TGCGCCAGCAGTGCGGGCGGGGGGCGCGGGTACGAGCAGTACTTC. Encoded protein: CASSAGGGRGYEQYF.

The chain couples TRBV12-3 or TRBV12-4 to TRBJ1-5, with D perhaps TRBD1 (5 bases). V gave up 6 bases and J gave up 11 bases, with 14 bases separating them. This CDR3 is built from 12 residues. This chain's CDR3 is CASSKVGEAQHF. The CDR3 DNA is TGTGCCAGCAGCAAAGTGGGGGAGGCCCAGCATTTT.

This chain links TRBV10-3 with TRBJ2-2, with 8 positions matching TRBD2. J lost 6 bases, V lost 8 bases, and 8 bases had no gene match. Germline assignment: CDR1 ENHRY and CDR2 SYGVKD. CDR3 length equals 14 residues. The CDR3 DNA is TGTGCCATCGGGGGGCGGGAGGTGGCCGGGGAGCTGTTTTTT. Protein product: CAIGGREVAGELFF.

This clonotype was detected a few times. The CDR3 loop is CASSLPGPSGANVLTF. The DNA for the CDR3 is TGCGCCAGCAGCTTGCCGGGGCCGTCTGGGGCCAACGTCCTGACTTTC. This rearrangement joins TRBV5-1 to TRBJ2-6; D is perhaps TRBD1 or TRBD2 (5 bases each). V lost 1 base, J lost 1 base, and 9 bases lay in between. This CDR3 is built from 16 residues. The germline V gene has CDR1 SGHRS and CDR2 YFSETQ.